This TCR beta chain was recorded in a study of T cells after somatic rescue of genetic block (dated by TCRdb to the early 2020s). With regard to the full study: What the study looked at was long-term robustness, specifically in a T-cell system that came about through somatic rescue of a genetic block in T-cell development.

V is clipped by 0 bases and J by 1 base, and the sequence between their germline boundaries is 12 bases long. From the cysteine up to the phenylalanine, the CDR3 has a length of 15 residues. The CDR3 DNA has 45 bases and is translated from base 1. Reading the germline V gene gives CDR1 SQVTM and CDR2 ANQGSEA. Details on this clone: This receptor's antigen is unknown. The sample holds no much larger clone one base away, and base qualities are not on file.

The method was the immunoSEQ multiplex PCR assay. Drawn from immuneACCESS, this table holds only the in-frame rearrangements with V and J called that TCRdb kept. Clones are partly lost; checked studies trace under half to an unresolved V gene and leave the rest unexplained. In this sample the table shows over 8,000 clones, approximately 79% of which occur a single time. Less than 30% of the sample comes from the top ten. The rearranged chain carries TRBV29-1 and TRBJ1-1; matching of 5 bases hints at TRBD1 as the D gene. Input material: peripheral blood mononuclear cells (PBMCs). The sequence derives from a boy aged 5-17 years. The DNA sequence is given as TGCAGCGTTGAAGATCCCGGGACGGGGAACACTGAAGCTTTCTTT. Its coded protein is CSVEDPGTGNTEAFF.